This TCR beta chain was captured by sequencing in a study of cytomegalovirus exposure and HLA in healthy donors. As concerns this clone: What it binds is unknown.

CDR1 MNHNY and CDR2 SVGAGI come from the germline V gene (reference sequence). Between the trimmed V and J ends, which lost 6 bases and 4 bases, there was a span of 16 bases. The CDR3 is made up of 15 amino acids. The study drew the donors from its approximately 110-subject validation cohort, separate from the approximately 700-subject first cohort. Repertoires were generated with immunoSEQ multiplex PCR, while TCRdb's copy carries only in-frame clones and drops some. The sample carries 60,000 to 75,000 clones, roughly 94% recorded once. Study-wide results and caveats: Clusters of TCRs from the first cohort tended to co-occur in the 120 validation repertoires (as a later analysis found). There were under 200 TCR beta chains listed as cytomegalovirus-associated.

Sequenced: PBMCs. The rearrangement uses TRBV6-6 and TRBJ1-3; D ambiguous. The TCR comes from a woman aged 18-35 years in good health and CMV-seropositive. The CDR3 sequence is CASSPRGPKGNTIYF. CDR3 bases: TGTGCCAGCAGCCCCCGGGGTCCGAAGGGAAACACCATATATTTT.